This is a list of T cell receptor beta chains from one sample in a study of blood T cell repertoires in COVID-19. The assay was immunoSEQ multiplex PCR, and TCRdb's table has in-frame clones only and misses some. The table shows 240,000 or so clones, with approximately 84% occurring only once. Specimen: peripheral blood. These receptors were taken from a woman aged 25 to 45 who had recovered from COVID-19. Both conserved end residues are part of each CDR3. A D gene is named only where the DNA matches it firmly. For some rows the clone size is stated as once, few or many, or as a class when expanded; others skip it.

cdr3_aa cdr3_nt d_call j_call clone_size v_call
CASSLDFTGAYPEETQYF TGTGCCAGCAGCTTAGATTTCACAGGGGCCTACCCGGAAGAGACCCAGTACTTC TRBD1 TRBJ2-5 . TRBV11-2
CASSVAGNTEAFF TGTGCCAGCAGCGTAGCAGGGAACACTGAAGCTTTCTTT . TRBJ1-1 . TRBV9
CASSLYTGDPYEQYF TGTGCCAGCAGCTTGTACACGGGGGACCCCTACGAGCAGTACTTC . TRBJ2-7 . TRBV5-4
CASSERSGVAGELFF TGTGCCAGCAGTGAACGTTCAGGGGTTGCCGGGGAGCTGTTTTTT . TRBJ2-2 once TRBV6-1
CASSLAYPGTGGSGANVLTF TGTGCCAGCAGCTTAGCGTACCCCGGGACAGGGGGATCTGGGGCCAACGTCCTGACTTTC TRBD1 TRBJ2-6 . TRBV7-6
CASSMRELIEGGTELFF TGTGCCAGTAGTATGAGGGAACTGATCGAAGGAGGGACCGAACTGTTTTTT . TRBJ1-4 . TRBV19
CASSRQGGTYEQYF TGTGCCAGCAGTCGACAGGGGGGAACCTACGAGCAGTACTTC TRBD1 TRBJ2-7 . TRBV28
CASSFGDGGNSPLHF TGTGCCAGCAGCTTCGGCGATGGGGGGAATTCACCCCTCCACTTT . TRBJ1-6 medium-sized TRBV5-5
CSVEDLYEQYF TGCAGCGTTGAAGATCTTTACGAGCAGTACTTC . TRBJ2-7 . TRBV29-1
CASSIARTGGRATDTQYF TGCGCCAGCAGTATCGCCCGGACAGGGGGCAGGGCGACAGATACGCAGTATTTT TRBD1 TRBJ2-3 . TRBV5-1
CASSYVTGDNEQFF TGTGCCAGCAGTTACGTAACGGGGGACAATGAGCAGTTCTTC . TRBJ2-1 . TRBV6-5
CASSSDRGYEQFF TGTGCCAGCAGCTCCGACAGGGGCTATGAGCAGTTCTTC TRBD1 TRBJ2-1 . TRBV7-3
CASSFPDRGNEQFF TGTGCCAGCAGCTTCCCGGACAGGGGGAATGAGCAGTTCTTC TRBD1 TRBJ2-1 few TRBV5-4
CASSTDRSNTEAFF TGTGCCAGTAGCACAGACAGATCGAACACTGAAGCTTTCTTT . TRBJ1-1 . TRBV19